This T cell receptor beta chain is from a study of blood T cell repertoires in COVID-19 (TCRdb year 2020). A note on the overall study: The collaborator samples originated in the United States, Italy and Spain and spanned the acute and convalescent phases of COVID-19. The prospective study material was composed of cDNA or gDNA derived from T cells, B-cell-depleted T cells, or PBMCs. Subjects who had been exposed to COVID-19, were actively infected with it, or had recovered from it provided the deeply sampled blood TCRbeta repertoires that made up the dataset. The repertoires were released in a freely available public database intended as a resource for research on the immune response to SARS-CoV-2. Samples were obtained from the ongoing ImmuneRACE study (first 160 participants) and from about 1,300 subjects provided by 6 global collaborators. A de-identified subject ID, COVID-19 status, age in years and sex were almost always included in the sample metadata. Where available, HLA class I and class II types were taken from metadata supplied by the sample provider and were not determined by assay-based typing.

Each collaborating institution followed its own protocols to collect whole blood in K2EDTA tubes. For TCRbeta analysis, collaborators shipped samples in one of three forms: frozen whole blood, isolated PBMCs, or DNA extracted from either of those sample types. Results the study describes overall, beyond this receptor: Clinical and demographic metadata were provided uncurated, with the amount varying by source and participant.

The immunoSEQ Assay, a bias-controlled multiplex PCR, was used to amplify TCRbeta CDR3 regions from genomic DNA. The study's processing was this. Within the assay, amplification of reference gene primers was used to estimate how many nucleated cells each sample contained. Sequence reads were collapsed and filtered to measure the absolute abundance of every unique TCRbeta CDR3 rearrangement. Productive Simpson clonality was computed per sample as the square root of Simpson's diversity index over productive rearrangements. TCRdb holds this immuneACCESS table with in-frame rearrangements only. Some clones are missing; in checked studies, unresolved V genes explain under half, and the rest has no known cause. V and J calls plus clone size are reproduced from that table; the DNA served to infer D and trimming. The sample data list 57,000 or so clones, and around 79% of these were observed just once. The biggest ten clones account for about 20% of the sample.

From the cysteine up to the phenylalanine, the CDR3 has a length of 13 residues. CDR3 DNA is the only sequence kept; it has 39 bases, read in frame from the first base. The germline V gene specifies MRHNA as CDR1 and SNTAGT as CDR2. The germline ends are 11 bases apart after V is trimmed by 5 bases and J by 7 bases. On this clone itself: Its antigen has not been determined. No much larger clonotype is one base removed from it; base qualities were not supplied.

The sequencing input was peripheral blood. The V and J segments used are TRBV6-4 and TRBJ1-4; no D segment can be confidently identified. The TCR comes from a man aged 55 to 70 with acute or convalescent COVID-19. The nucleotide sequence reads TGTGCCAGCAGTCGGGGAGATGGTGAAAAACTGTTTTTT. Its protein is CASSRGDGEKLFF.